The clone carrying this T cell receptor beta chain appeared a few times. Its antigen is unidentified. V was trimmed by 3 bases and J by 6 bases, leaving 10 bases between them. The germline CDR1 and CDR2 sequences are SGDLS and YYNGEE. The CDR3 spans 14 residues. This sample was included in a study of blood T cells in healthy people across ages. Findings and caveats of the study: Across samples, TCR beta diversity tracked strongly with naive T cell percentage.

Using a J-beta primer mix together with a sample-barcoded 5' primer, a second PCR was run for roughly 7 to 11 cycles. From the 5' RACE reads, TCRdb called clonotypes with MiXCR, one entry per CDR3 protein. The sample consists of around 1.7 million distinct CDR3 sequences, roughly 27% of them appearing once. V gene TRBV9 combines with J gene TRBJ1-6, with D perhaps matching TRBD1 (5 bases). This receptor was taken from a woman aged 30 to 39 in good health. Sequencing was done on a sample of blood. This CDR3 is CASSARDGNSPLHF. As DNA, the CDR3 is TGTGCCAGCAGCGCCAGGGACGGTAATTCACCCCTCCACTTT.